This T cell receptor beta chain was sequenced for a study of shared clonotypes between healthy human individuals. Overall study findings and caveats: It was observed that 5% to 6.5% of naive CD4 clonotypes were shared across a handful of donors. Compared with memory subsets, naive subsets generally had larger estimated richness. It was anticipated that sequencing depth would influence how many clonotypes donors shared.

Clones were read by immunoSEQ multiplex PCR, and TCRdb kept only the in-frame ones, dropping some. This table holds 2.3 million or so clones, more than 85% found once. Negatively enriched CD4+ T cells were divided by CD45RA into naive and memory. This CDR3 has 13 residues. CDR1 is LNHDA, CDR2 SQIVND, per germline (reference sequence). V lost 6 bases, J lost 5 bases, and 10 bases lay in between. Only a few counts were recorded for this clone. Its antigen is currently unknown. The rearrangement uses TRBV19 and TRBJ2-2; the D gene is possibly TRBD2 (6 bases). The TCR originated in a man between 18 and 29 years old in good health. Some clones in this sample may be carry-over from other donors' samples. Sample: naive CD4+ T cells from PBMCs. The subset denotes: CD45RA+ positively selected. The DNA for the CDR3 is TGTGCCAGTAGATTACTAGCAACCGGGGAGCTGTTTTTT. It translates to CASRLLATGELFF.